The 8 T cell receptor beta chains given below trace back to one sample, sequenced in a study of T cells in Graves' hyperthyroidism and ophthalmopathy. Amplification of TCR beta CDR3 regions used RNA as the template. The primer set for the first-round RT-PCR of the TCR CDR3 was HTBI. Each CDR3 protein is one row after TCRdb ran MiXCR on the multiplex PCR reads. Found here are fewer than 700,000 distinct CDR3 sequences, 17% of them singletons; the top ten hold around 17%. Material: blood. The receptors here all came from a woman aged 18 to 35 with Graves' ophthalmopathy.

The chain employs TRBV12-5 and TRBJ2-7; 8 positions agree with TRBD2. The CDR3 runs 11 residues. Germline lookup yields CDR1 LGHNT and CDR2 FRNRAP. CDR3 region: CARGGLCEQYF. The CDR3 DNA sequence: TGTGCCCGGGGGGGGCTTTGCGAGCAGTACTTC.

This clonotype has a count of ten or more. The V call is TRBV28, the J call TRBJ1-6, with 12 nucleotides matching TRBD1. The germline V gene has CDR1 MDHEN and CDR2 SYDVKM. Trimming took 5 bases from V and 9 from J; bases not matched to a gene: 11. The CDR3 contains 17 residues. The CDR3 region has the DNA TGTGCCAGCAGTACGACCGGGACAGGGGGCGGTGGTTCACCCCTCCACTTT. Protein: CASSTTGTGGGGSPLHF.

This clonotype was counted many times. The chain recombines TRBV28 with TRBJ2-1, with D possibly matching TRBD2 (5 bases). Germline V gene lookup returns CDR1 MDHEN and CDR2 SYDVKM. CDR3 length equals 17 residues. V was pared by 4 bases and J by 6 bases, with 22 bases between. The CDR3 region is CASSSHAVRARSNEQFF. The CDR3 DNA reads as TGTGCCAGCAGTTCCCACGCCGTGCGGGCCCGTAGCAATGAGCAGTTCTTC.

This sequence joins TRBV28 and TRBJ2-2; 7 bases fit TRBD1. The V gene's germline CDR1 is MDHEN and CDR2 SYDVKM. V was pared by 4 bases and J by 6 bases, with 26 bases of the junction left unmatched. The length of the CDR3 is 21 residues. The CDR3 is CASSSNRGQKKRGSTAGELFF. For the CDR3, the DNA is TGTGCCAGCAGTTCCAACCGGGGACAGAAAAAGCGCGGGTCCACCGCCGGGGAGCTGTTTTTT.

Worth noting for this clonotype: This may stem from a read error, because a much larger clone lies one nucleotide away. V gene TRBV7-9 combines with J gene TRBJ2-7; 14 nucleotides match TRBD2. Germline CDR1 SEHNR, CDR2 FQNEAQ (reference sequence). The ends lost 8 bases at V and 2 bases at J; junction bases unmatched: 8. The CDR3 runs 16 residues. DNA for the CDR3: TGTGCCAGCGGCGACTGGACTAGCGGGGGGACCTACGAGCAGTACTTC. It codes for CASGDWTSGGTYEQYF.

This clonotype came up many times. The chain uses TRBV12-3 or TRBV12-4 and TRBJ1-2; D is ambiguous. This CDR3 is 15 amino acids long. V lost 7 bases and J 2 bases, leaving 17 bases between the germline ends. CDR3: CASTPGPEGNYGYTF. The CDR3 DNA follows: TGTGCCAGCACCCCTGGTCCCGAAGGGAACTATGGCTACACCTTC.

This clonotype has a count of ten or more. The chain recombines TRBV7-9 with TRBJ2-1; 7 bases line up with TRBD1. The CDR3 is 15 amino acids. In germline, CDR1 is SEHNR, CDR2 FQNEAQ (reference sequence). V dropped 5 bases and J dropped 4; count of bases not matched to a gene: 8. The CDR3 DNA follows: TGTGCCAGCAGCCACCGACAGGGTATATACAATGAGCAGTTCTTC. It codes for CASSHRQGIYNEQFF.

This clonotype was counted at least ten times. The chain uses TRBV18 and TRBJ1-1; 7 nucleotides match TRBD1. CDR1 is KGHSH, CDR2 LQKENI, per germline. The V gene end was trimmed by 0 bases and the J gene end by 10 bases; junction bases not matched to a gene: 8. CDR3 size: 14 residues. The DNA for the CDR3 is TGTGCCAGCTCACCACCCGAGACAGGGCGGGGAGCTTTCTTT. Translation: CASSPPETGRGAFF.